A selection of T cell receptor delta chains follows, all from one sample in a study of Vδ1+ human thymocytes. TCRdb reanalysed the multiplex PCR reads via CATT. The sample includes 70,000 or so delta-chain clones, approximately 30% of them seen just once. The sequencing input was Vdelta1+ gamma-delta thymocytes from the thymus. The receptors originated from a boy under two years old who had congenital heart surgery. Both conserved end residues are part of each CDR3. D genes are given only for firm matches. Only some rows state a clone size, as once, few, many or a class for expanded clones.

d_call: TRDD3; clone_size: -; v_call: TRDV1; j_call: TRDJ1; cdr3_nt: TGTGCTCTTGGGACCCGGGGGCCCTTCCCCATCGCAGGGGGGATACCCCCGTACACCGATAAACTCATCTTT; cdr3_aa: CALGTRGPFPIAGGIPPYTDKLIF
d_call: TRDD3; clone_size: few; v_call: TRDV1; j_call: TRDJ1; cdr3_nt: TGTGCTCTTGGGGGACCCCGAAGGGGATACGGGTACACCGATAAACTCATCTTT; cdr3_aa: CALGGPRRGYGYTDKLIF
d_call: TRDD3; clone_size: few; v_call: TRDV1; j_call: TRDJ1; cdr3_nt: TGTGCTCTTGGGGAGCCTAAGGGCCTCCCCTACTATGTAAGTCACTGGGGGTCTCTCTTCCACACCGATAAACTCATCTTT; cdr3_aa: CALGEPKGLPYYVSHWGSLFHTDKLIF
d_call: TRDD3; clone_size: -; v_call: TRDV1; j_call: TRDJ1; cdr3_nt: TGTGCTCTTGTCTGTCGGTCCCTAAACTGGGGGATACAGGCCGATAAACTCATCTTT; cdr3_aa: CALVCRSLNWGIQADKLIF
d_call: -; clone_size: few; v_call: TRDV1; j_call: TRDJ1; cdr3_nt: TGTGCTCTTGGGAACCCCCCTAAATACACCGATAAACTCATCTTT; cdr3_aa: CALGNPPKYTDKLIF
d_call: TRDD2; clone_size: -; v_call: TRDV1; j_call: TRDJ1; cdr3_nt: TGTGCTCTTGGGGAACTAACCTTCCTGAGGACGACTCAGTACACCGATAAACTCATCTTT; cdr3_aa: CALGELTFLRTTQYTDKLIF
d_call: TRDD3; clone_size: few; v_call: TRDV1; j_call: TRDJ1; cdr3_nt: TGTGCTCTTGTCAAAAAAGCGCACTGGGGATACGCCAGGGACTATAAACTCATCTTT; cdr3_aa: CALVKKAHWGYARDYKLIF
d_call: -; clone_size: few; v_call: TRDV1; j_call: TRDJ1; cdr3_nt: TGTGCTCTTGGGGAATTCCCCGTTCCTCCGCCGACGTACACCGATAAACTCATCTTT; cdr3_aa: CALGEFPVPPPTYTDKLIF
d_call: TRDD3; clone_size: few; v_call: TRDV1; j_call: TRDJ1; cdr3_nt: TGTGCTCTTGGGGAATCAAGTTCCGAATGGGGATACGCGCGTAAACTCATCTTT; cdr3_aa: CALGESSSEWGYARKLIF
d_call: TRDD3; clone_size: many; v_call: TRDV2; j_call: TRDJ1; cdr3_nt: TGTGCCTGTGACACCGGATTCTGGGGGATCTCATCGTACACCGATAAACTCATCTTT; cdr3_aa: CACDTGFWGISSYTDKLIF
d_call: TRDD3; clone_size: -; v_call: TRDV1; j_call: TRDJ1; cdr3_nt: TGTGCTCTTGGGGACATATTCGTTATCCGTTGGGGGAACACCGATAAACTCATCTTT; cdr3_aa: CALGDIFVIRWGNTDKLIF
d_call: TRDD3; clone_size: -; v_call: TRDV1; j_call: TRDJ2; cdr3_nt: TGTGCTCTTGGGGTACCAGACGAACTGGGGGATCAATGGACAGCACAACTCTTCTTT; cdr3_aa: CALGVPDELGDQWTAQLFF
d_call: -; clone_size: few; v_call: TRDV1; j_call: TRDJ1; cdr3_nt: TGTGCTCTTGGGGAATCCACCACTTCCTATTCAGGGGGAACAAGGGCAGACCGGACCGATAAACTCATCTTT; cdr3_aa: CALGESTTSYSGGTRADRTDKLIF
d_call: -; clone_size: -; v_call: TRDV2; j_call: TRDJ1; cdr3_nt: TGTGCCTGTGACACCGGAGGGGGACCCGATAAACTCATCTTT; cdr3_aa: CACDTGGGPDKLIF
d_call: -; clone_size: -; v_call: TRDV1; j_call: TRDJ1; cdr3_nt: TGTGCTCTTGTACATCGGGGCCCACTTATCACCGATAAACTCATCTTT; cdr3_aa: CALVHRGPLITDKLIF
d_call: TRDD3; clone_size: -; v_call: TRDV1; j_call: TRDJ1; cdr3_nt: TGTGCTCTTGGGGAACTGAAATGGCGGGGACTGGGGGATACAGGGAGCGGTAAACTCATCTTT; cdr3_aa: CALGELKWRGLGDTGSGKLIF
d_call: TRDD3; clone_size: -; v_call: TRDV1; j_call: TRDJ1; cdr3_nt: TGTGCTCTTGGGGAACTCGTTCAACTGGGGGATAGAGTGGCCCCCGATAAACTCATCTTT; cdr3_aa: CALGELVQLGDRVAPDKLIF
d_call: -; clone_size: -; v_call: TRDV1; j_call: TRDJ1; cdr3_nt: TGTGCTCTTGGGAATCGGGGGACCGGGGTCCTCGATAAACTCATCTTT; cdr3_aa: CALGNRGTGVLDKLIF
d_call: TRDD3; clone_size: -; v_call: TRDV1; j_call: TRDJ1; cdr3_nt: TGTGCTCTTGGGGAAGATTCCTCCACTACTGGGGGATACTCACCCAATAAACTCATCTTT; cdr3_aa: CALGEDSSTTGGYSPNKLIF
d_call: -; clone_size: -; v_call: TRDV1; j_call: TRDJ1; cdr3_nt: TGTGCTCTCCTCTGGCCTTCCTACCTACTGGGTACTGGGGGATACACCGATAAACTCATCTTT; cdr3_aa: CALLWPSYLLGTGGYTDKLIF
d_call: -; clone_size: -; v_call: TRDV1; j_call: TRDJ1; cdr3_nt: TGTGCTCTTGGGGAACTAAGTGCACTCCCCAGGATCGGGGGCGAAACCGATAAACTCATCTTT; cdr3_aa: CALGELSALPRIGGETDKLIF
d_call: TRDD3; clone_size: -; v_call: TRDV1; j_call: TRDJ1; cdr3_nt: TGTGCTCTTGGGGAACGAGCCTACGAGTGGGGGATACATGGGGGATGGACCGATAAACTCATCTTT; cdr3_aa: CALGERAYEWGIHGGWTDKLIF
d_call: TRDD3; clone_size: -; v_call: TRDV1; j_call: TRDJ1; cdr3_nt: TGTGCTCTTGGGCACTTCCTACGTCCCGTACTGGGGGATACACTGACCGATAAACTCATCTTT; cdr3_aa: CALGHFLRPVLGDTLTDKLIF
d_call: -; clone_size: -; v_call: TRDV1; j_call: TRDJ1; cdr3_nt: TGTGCTCTTGGGGACCTCCTTCCCCCTGGGCCCGATAAACTCATCTTT; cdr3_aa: CALGDLLPPGPDKLIF
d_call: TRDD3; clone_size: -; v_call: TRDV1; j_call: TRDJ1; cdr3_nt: TGTGCTCTTGGGAAACCAGGGGGATACACCGATAAACTCATCTTT; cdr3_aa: CALGKPGGYTDKLIF
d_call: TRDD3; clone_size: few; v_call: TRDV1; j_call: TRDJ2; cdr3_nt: TGTGCTCTTGGGGAACTCTTTCAGAACTGGGGGGTCTCATTGACAGCACAACTCTTCTTT; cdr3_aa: CALGELFQNWGVSLTAQLFF
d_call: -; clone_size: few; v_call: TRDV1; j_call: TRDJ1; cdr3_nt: TGTGCTCTTGGGGAACTTTCTCCCCCCGACTCGGGGACTCACCACTACACCGATAAACTCATCTTT; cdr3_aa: CALGELSPPDSGTHHYTDKLIF
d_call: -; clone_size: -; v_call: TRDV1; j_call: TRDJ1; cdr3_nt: TGTGCTCTTGCGAGGAGGGGAACCTGGGGCCAATACACCGATAAACTCATCTTT; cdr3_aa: CALARRGTWGQYTDKLIF
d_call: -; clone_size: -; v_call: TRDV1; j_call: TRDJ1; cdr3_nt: TGTGCTCTTGGGAACCCGGCTCGGGGTCCTAAGGAAGACCTAATCTTT; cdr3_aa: CALGNPARGPKEDLIF